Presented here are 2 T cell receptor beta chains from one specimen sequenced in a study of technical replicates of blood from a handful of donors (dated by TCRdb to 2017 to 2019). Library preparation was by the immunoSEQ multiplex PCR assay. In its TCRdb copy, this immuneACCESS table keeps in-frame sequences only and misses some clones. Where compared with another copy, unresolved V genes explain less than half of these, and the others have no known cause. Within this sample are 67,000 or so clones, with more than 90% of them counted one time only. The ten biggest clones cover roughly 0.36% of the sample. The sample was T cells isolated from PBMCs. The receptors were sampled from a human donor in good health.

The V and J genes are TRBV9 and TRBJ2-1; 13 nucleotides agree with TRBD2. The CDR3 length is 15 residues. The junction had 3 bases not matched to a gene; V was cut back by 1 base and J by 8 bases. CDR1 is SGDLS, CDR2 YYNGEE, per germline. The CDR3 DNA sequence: TGTGCCAGCAGCGTAAGGACTAGCGGGAGCGATGAGCAGTTCTTC. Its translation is CASSVRTSGSDEQFF.

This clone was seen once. The CDR3 reads CASSPAAQGYYGYTF. CDR3 DNA: TGTGCCAGCTCACCAGCCGCACAGGGGTACTATGGCTACACCTTC. The chain is built from TRBV18 and TRBJ1-2, with TRBD1 matching 7 bases. V dropped 2 bases and J dropped 3; count of bases not matched to a gene: 6. Germline-derived CDR1 and CDR2 are KGHSH and LQKENI. The CDR3 contains 15 residues. The whole variable domain, remainder taken from reference TRBV18 and TRBJ1-2, is NAGVMQNPRHLVRRRGQEARLRCSPMKGHSHVYWYRQLPEEGLKFMVYLQKENIIDESGMPKERFSAEFPKEGPSILRIQQVVRGDSAAYFCASSPAAQGYYGYTFGSGTRLTVV.